The clone carrying this TCR beta chain ranks as medium-sized. Each CDR3 protein is one row after TCRdb ran MiXCR on the PCR reads. The sample lists 8,000 to 11,000 distinct CDR3 sequences; 25% to 35% were seen once. CDR3 length: 12 amino acids. Germline loops: CDR1 SGHTA, CDR2 FQGNSA. This entry is derived from a study of immune characterization of retroperitoneal liposarcoma. Sequencing used tumor tissue. The clonotype originates from a female donor with retroperitoneal liposarcoma. The chain employs TRBV7-2 and TRBJ2-1, with D possibly being TRBD2 (5 bases). Gene TRBJ2-7 matches the end of the DNA better, so the J call may be wrong. CDR3 nucleotide sequence: TGTGCCAGCAGCCCTACTAGTTACGAGCAGTACTTC. Its protein product is CASSPTSYEQYF.